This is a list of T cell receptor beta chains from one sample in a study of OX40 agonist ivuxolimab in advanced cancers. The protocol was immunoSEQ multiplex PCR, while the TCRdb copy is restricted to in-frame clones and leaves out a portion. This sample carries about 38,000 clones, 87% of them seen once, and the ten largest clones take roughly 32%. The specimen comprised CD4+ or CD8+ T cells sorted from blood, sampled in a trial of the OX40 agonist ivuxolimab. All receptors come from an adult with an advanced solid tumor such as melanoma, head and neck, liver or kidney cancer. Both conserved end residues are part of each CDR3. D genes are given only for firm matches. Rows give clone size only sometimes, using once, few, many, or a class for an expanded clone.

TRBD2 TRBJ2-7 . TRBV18 CASSPGLAGSYEQYF TGTGCCAGCTCACCGGGACTAGCGGGGAGCTACGAGCAGTACTTC
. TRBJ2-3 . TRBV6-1 CASSEVVESTDTQYF TGTGCCAGCAGTGAAGTGGTGGAGAGCACAGATACGCAGTATTTT
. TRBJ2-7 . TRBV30 CAWSVGTYEQYF TGTGCCTGGAGTGTAGGAACATACGAGCAGTACTTC
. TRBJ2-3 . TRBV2 CASSNPAGPSTDTQYF TGTGCCAGCAGTAACCCAGCAGGACCTAGCACAGATACGCAGTATTTT
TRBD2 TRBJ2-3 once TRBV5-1 CASRPGTSGTTDTQYF TGCGCCAGCAGACCAGGGACTAGCGGGACTACAGATACGCAGTATTTT
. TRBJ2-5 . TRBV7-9 CASSRGGGRETQYF TGTGCCAGCAGCCGCGGCGGGGGCCGGGAGACCCAGTACTTC
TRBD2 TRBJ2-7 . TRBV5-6 CASSFRTRGYEQYF TGTGCCAGCAGCTTTAGGACTAGGGGCTACGAGCAGTACTTC
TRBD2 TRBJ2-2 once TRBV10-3 CAIKEGLASTGELFF TGTGCCATCAAGGAGGGACTAGCAAGTACCGGGGAGCTGTTTTTT
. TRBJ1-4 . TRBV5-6 CASSSTSGRTNEKLFF TGTGCCAGCAGCTCGACGTCAGGGCGCACTAATGAAAAACTGTTTTTT
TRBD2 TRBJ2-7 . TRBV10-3 CAISPGGYEQYF TGTGCCATCAGCCCGGGGGGTTACGAGCAGTACTTC
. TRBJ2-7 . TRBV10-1 CASSAQGSEQYF TGCGCCAGCAGTGCCCAGGGATCCGAGCAGTACTTC
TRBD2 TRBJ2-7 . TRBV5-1 CASSTLGAGGPYEQYF TGCGCCAGCAGCACTCTCGGAGCGGGGGGACCCTACGAGCAGTACTTC
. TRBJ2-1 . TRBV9 CASSVAQYNEQFF TGTGCCAGCAGCGTAGCCCAGTACAATGAGCAGTTCTTC
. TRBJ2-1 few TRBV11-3 CASSLSRGEQFF TGTGCCAGCAGCTTATCGCGGGGTGAGCAGTTCTTC
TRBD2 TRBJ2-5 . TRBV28 CASSFSSGSEETQYF TGTGCCAGCAGCTTCTCTAGCGGGAGCGAAGAGACCCAGTACTTC
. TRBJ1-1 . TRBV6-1 CASSERSQAGAFF TGTGCCAGCAGTGAACGGTCACAGGCGGGAGCTTTCTTT
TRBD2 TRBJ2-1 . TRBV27 CASSTGLDPMPEQFF TGTGCCAGCAGCACTGGACTAGACCCAATGCCTGAGCAGTTCTTC
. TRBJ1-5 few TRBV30 CAWSPGANQPQHF TGTGCCTGGAGTCCCGGCGCAAATCAGCCCCAGCATTTT
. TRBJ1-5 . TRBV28 CASSLGGKEQPQHF TGTGCCAGCAGTTTAGGAGGGAAGGAACAGCCCCAGCATTTT
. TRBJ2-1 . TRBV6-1 CASYDTRNEQFF TGTGCCAGCTACGATACTAGAAATGAGCAGTTCTTC
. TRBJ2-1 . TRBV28 CASSDRRSWEQFF TGTGCCAGCAGCGACCGTAGAAGTTGGGAGCAGTTCTTC
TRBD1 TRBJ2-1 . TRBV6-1 CASSDRDRGSNEQFF TGTGCCAGCAGTGACCGGGACAGGGGGTCCAATGAGCAGTTCTTC
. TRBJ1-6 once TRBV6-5 CASSYSAGTGSPLHF TGTGCCAGCAGTTACTCGGCGGGGACCGGTTCACCCCTCCACTTT
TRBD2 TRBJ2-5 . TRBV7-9 CASSPPWAGGPETQYF TGTGCCAGCAGCCCCCCCTGGGCGGGGGGGCCAGAGACCCAGTACTTC
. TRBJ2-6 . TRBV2 CASRPSEGANVLTF TGTGCCAGTAGACCCTCGGAAGGGGCCAACGTCCTGACTTTC
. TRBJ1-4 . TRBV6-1 CASSGGTGPTNEKLFF TGTGCCAGCAGTGGGGGGACGGGTCCAACTAATGAAAAACTGTTTTTT
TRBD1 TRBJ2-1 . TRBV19 CASSIARTGTDEQFF TGTGCCAGTAGTATAGCAAGGACCGGGACAGATGAGCAGTTCTTC
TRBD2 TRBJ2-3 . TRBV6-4 CASSSGLGYTDTQYF TGTGCCAGCAGTTCGGGACTAGGGTACACAGATACGCAGTATTTT
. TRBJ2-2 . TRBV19 CASSWTASTGELFF TGTGCCAGTAGCTGGACAGCAAGTACCGGGGAGCTGTTTTTT
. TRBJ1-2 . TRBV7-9 CASSPSGRTHGDGYTF TGTGCCAGCAGCCCCTCCGGGAGGACACATGGAGATGGCTACACCTTC
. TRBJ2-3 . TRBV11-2 CASCYSQLAADTQYF TGTGCCAGCTGTTATTCACAACTAGCAGCAGATACGCAGTATTTT
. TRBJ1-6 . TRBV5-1 CASSPWNSYNSPLHF TGCGCCAGCAGCCCCTGGAACTCCTATAATTCACCCCTCCACTTT
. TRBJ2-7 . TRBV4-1 CASSQGGRVGISYEQYF TGCGCCAGCAGCCAAGGGGGACGTGTAGGGATCTCCTACGAGCAGTACTTC
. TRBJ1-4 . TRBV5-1 CASSYGQGNEKLFF TGCGCCAGCAGCTATGGGCAGGGGAATGAAAAACTGTTTTTT
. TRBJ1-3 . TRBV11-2 CASSLVLGTSGNTIYF TGTGCCAGCAGCTTAGTGCTGGGGACCTCTGGAAACACCATATATTTT
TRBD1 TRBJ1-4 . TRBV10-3 CGRTGMIRKLFF TGTGGGAGGACAGGGATGATTCGGAAACTGTTTTTT
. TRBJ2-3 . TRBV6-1 CASSEWEDTQYF TGTGCCAGCAGTGAATGGGAGGATACGCAGTATTTT
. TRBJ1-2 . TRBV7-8 CASSFDNLGFNYGYTF TGTGCCAGCAGCTTCGACAACCTCGGTTTTAACTATGGCTACACCTTC
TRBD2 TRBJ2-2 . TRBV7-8 CASSPPGLAGGSGELFF TGTGCCAGCAGCCCACCGGGACTAGCGGGAGGTTCTGGGGAGCTGTTTTTT
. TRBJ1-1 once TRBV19 CASSIDGGEAFF TGTGCCAGTAGTATAGATGGGGGTGAAGCTTTCTTT
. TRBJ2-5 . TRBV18 CASSRVGEGTQYF TGTGCCAGCTCACGAGTAGGGGAAGGGACCCAGTACTTC
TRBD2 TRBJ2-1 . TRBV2 CASRIGLGNEQFF TGTGCCAGCAGGATAGGACTAGGGAATGAGCAGTTCTTC
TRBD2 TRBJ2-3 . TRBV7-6 CASSLLAGSTDTQYF TGTGCCAGCAGCCTACTAGCGGGATCCACAGATACGCAGTATTTT
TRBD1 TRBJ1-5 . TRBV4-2 CASSRGTGRQPQHF TGTGCCAGCAGCCGCGGGACAGGGAGGCAGCCCCAGCATTTT
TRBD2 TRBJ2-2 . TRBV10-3 CAISDSGGGRELFF TGTGCCATCAGTGATAGCGGGGGGGGTCGGGAGCTGTTTTTT
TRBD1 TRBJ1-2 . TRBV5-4 CASSTLDRGPLSYGYTF TGTGCCAGCAGCACTTTGGACAGGGGGCCCCTCTCCTATGGCTACACCTTC
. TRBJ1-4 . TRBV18 CASSPSGNEKLFF TGTGCCAGCTCACCCTCAGGGAATGAAAAACTGTTTTTT
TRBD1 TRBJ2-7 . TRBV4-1 CASSQGQGAYEQYF TGCGCCAGCAGCCAAGGACAGGGGGCCTACGAGCAGTACTTC